This T cell receptor (beta chain) was recorded in a study of cytomegalovirus exposure and HLA in healthy donors. Findings and limits, study-wide: A likely sequencing artifact accounted for one observed cluster of highly shared sequence variants. As a later analysis revealed, the rate of TCR association differed by HLA locus, with DRB1 most and HLA-C fewest. Most CMV-associated TCR beta chains were later found to appear HLA-restricted.

60 Vbeta and 13 Jbeta primers were used in PCR. The assay was immunoSEQ multiplex PCR, and TCRdb's table has in-frame clones only and misses some. The data hold a few hundred thousand clones, with roughly 80% observed a single time. Worth noting for this clone: Its matching antigen is unknown.

CDR3 length: 13 residues. The V gene lost 5 bases and the J gene lost 1 base, with 9 bases spanning the gap. CDR1 and CDR2 from the germline V gene are MNHEY and SMNVEV (reference sequence). The clonotype was recovered from a girl aged 2 to 10 in good health and CMV-seronegative. The sample consisted of PBMCs. This chain uses TRBV27 with TRBJ2-7; D is undetermined. The CDR3 loop is CASSRLGSYEQYF. CDR3 nucleotide sequence: TGTGCCAGCAGTCGACTCGGATCCTACGAGCAGTACTTC.